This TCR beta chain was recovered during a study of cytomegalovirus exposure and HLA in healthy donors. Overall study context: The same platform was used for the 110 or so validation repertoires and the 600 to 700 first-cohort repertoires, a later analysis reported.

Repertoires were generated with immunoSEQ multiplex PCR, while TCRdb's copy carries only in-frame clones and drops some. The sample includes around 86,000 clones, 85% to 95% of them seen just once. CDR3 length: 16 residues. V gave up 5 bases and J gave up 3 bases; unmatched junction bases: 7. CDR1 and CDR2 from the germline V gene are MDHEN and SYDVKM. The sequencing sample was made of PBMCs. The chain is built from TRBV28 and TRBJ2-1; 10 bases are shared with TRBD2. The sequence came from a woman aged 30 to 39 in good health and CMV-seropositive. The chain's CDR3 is CASSAEREGIYNEQFF. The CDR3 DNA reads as TGTGCCAGCAGTGCTGAGCGGGAGGGAATCTACAATGAGCAGTTCTTC.